Reported below is one T cell receptor (beta chain). This specimen belongs to a study of chronic HIV infection and antiretroviral therapy. MiXCR was run by TCRdb on the 5' RACE reads, yielding one entry per CDR3 protein. This sample has roughly 48,000 distinct CDR3 sequences; 19% occur once, and the top ten carry 2.5% to 3%. The CDR3 has 10 amino acids. Germline V gene lookup returns CDR1 SQVTM and CDR2 ANQGSEA. The V end lost 4 bases, the J end lost 8 bases, and 6 bases lay between the germline ends. Sequences were obtained from peripheral blood. The chain recombines TRBV29-1 with TRBJ2-1; D tentatively fits TRBD1 or TRBD2 (5 bases each). This clonotype originated in an adult who had HIV and had not received antiretroviral therapy, or was an uninfected healthy control (not recorded which). The CDR3 nucleotides read TGCAGCGTTGGAGGGGATGAGCAGTTCTTC. Translated: CSVGGDEQFF.